Presented here are 14 T cell receptor delta chains from one specimen sequenced in a study of Vδ1+ human thymocytes. The study's findings and limits: Thymic TRG and TRD repertoires appeared highly polyclonal.

Their antigens are not known. Extracted RNA was reverse transcribed into cDNA. Pooled V-gene forward primers with one constant-region reverse primer generated the CDR3 amplicons by multiplex PCR. TCRdb reran clone calling via CATT on the multiplex PCR reads. The sample gives roughly 55,000 delta-chain clones, about 16% of which show up once; under 0.55% is in the top ten. The sequencing sample was made of Vdelta1+ gamma-delta thymocytes from the thymus. Described subset: FACS-sorted CD3+ TCRalphabeta- TCRVdelta1+ TCRVdelta2- thymocytes. These receptors originate from a boy younger than two who had congenital heart surgery.

This clone was seen a handful of times. The genes are TRDV1 and TRDJ1; no clear D. The CDR3 has 13 residues. The V gene lost 4 bases and the J gene lost 2 bases, with 8 bases spanning the gap. Germline V gives CDR1 TSWWSYY, CDR2 QGS. Here the CDR3 reads CALGVYRTDKLIF. As DNA, the CDR3 is TGTGCTCTTGGGGTCTACCGTACCGATAAACTCATCTTT.

This clone was observed a few times. J is TRDJ1 and V is TRDV1; TRDD3 aligns across 9 bases. The CDR3 totals 20 residues. CDR1 and CDR2 (germline): TSWWSYY, QGS. V lost 4 bases and J lost 6; bases outside the gene matches: 24. The CDR3 loop is CALGAHYGRRRGIQSHKLIF. CDR3 in DNA: TGTGCTCTTGGGGCTCACTACGGGCGGCGGCGGGGGATACAGAGCCATAAACTCATCTTT.

V and J are TRDV1 and TRDJ1; no firm D call. V was shortened by 5 bases and J by 8 bases, with 12 bases between the two germline ends. The germline V gene has CDR1 TSWWSYY and CDR2 QGS. The CDR3 length is 12 residues. The CDR3 spells CALGTAELKLIF. CDR3 sequence (DNA): TGTGCTCTTGGGACTGCCGAGTTGAAACTCATCTTT.

The J gene is TRDJ1, the V gene TRDV1; D is uncertain. The CDR3 loop spans 21 amino acids. V lost 3 bases and J 2 bases, leaving 31 bases between the germline ends. The germline V gene encodes CDR1 TSWWSYY and CDR2 QGS. CDR3 sequence reads: CALGDLSRSSVLQRYTDKLIF. The CDR3 DNA is TGTGCTCTTGGGGATCTTAGCCGGTCGAGCGTCCTCCAACGCTATACCGATAAACTCATCTTT.

V gene TRDV1 combines with J gene TRDJ1, with 9 bases aligning to TRDD2. The germline V gene has CDR1 TSWWSYY and CDR2 QGS. The CDR3 is made up of 22 amino acids. V gave up 2 bases and J gave up 4 bases; unmatched junction bases: 26. CDR3 nucleotide sequence: TGTGCTCTTGGGGAAATTCATTTCCCCAACCTTCCTACCCTCTCTGGGAACGATAAACTCATCTTT. Its protein product is CALGEIHFPNLPTLSGNDKLIF.

This clone appeared a few times. V gene TRDV1 combines with J gene TRDJ1, with D possibly being TRDD3 (6 bases). Germline V gives CDR1 TSWWSYY, CDR2 QGS. CDR3 length: 18 amino acids. V was clipped by 0 bases and J by 4 bases, with 21 bases between them. The CDR3 region is CALGELGNGSGDGDKLIF. CDR3 DNA sequence: TGTGCTCTTGGGGAACTCGGAAACGGGTCTGGGGATGGCGATAAACTCATCTTT.

This clone turned up a few times. The V call is TRDV1, the J call TRDJ1; 10 positions agree with TRDD3. Germline V gene sequence: CDR1 TSWWSYY, CDR2 QGS. This CDR3 has 22 amino acids. Germline trimming cut 5 bases from V and 0 bases from J; bases unmatched to any gene: 24. The CDR3 is CALGKTYFQSVFTGGYTDKLIF. In nucleotides, the CDR3 is TGTGCTCTTGGGAAGACCTACTTCCAATCCGTTTTTACTGGGGGATACACCGATAAACTCATCTTT.

The chain combines TRDV1 with TRDJ1; 12 positions match TRDD3. Germline loops: CDR1 TSWWSYY, CDR2 QGS. V lost 2 bases and J lost 4; bases outside the gene matches: 38. The CDR3 is made up of 27 amino acids. The CDR3 sequence is CALGEEANAAYPTAWLGDTPGVDKLIF. CDR3 DNA sequence: TGTGCTCTTGGGGAAGAAGCGAACGCTGCGTATCCTACAGCCTGGCTGGGGGATACGCCGGGGGTCGATAAACTCATCTTT.

The chain couples TRDV1 to TRDJ1, with 10 positions matching TRDD3. The V gene end was trimmed by 1 base and the J gene end by 4 bases; junction bases not matched to a gene: 18. The CDR3 is 20 amino acids. CDR1 and CDR2 from the germline V gene are TSWWSYY and QGS. The CDR3 is CALGERVPPSVGDTGDKLIF. The CDR3 bases are TGTGCTCTTGGGGAACGGGTTCCTCCGTCTGTGGGGGATACAGGCGATAAACTCATCTTT.

The chain combines TRDV1 with TRDJ1; maybe TRDD3 (5 bases). V shed 0 bases and J shed 5 bases, with 10 bases lying between them. CDR3 length equals 14 residues. Germline CDR1 and CDR2: TSWWSYY and QGS. CDR3 nucleotides: TGTGCTCTTGGGGAACTACCCCCTGGGGATAAACTCATCTTT. This translates into CALGELPPGDKLIF.

The sample holds a few counts of this clone. The chain has TRDV1 and TRDJ1; 9 bases fit TRDD3. The V segment lost 3 bases and the J segment 0 bases; nucleotides outside the gene matches: 14. The CDR3 contains 19 residues. CDR1 is TSWWSYY and CDR2 is QGS in the germline V gene. DNA for the CDR3: TGTGCTCTTGGGGACCTATTCCCACATACTGGGGGACACACCGATAAACTCATCTTT. Protein sequence: CALGDLFPHTGGHTDKLIF.

The genes are TRDV1 and TRDJ1; D may be TRDD3 (7 bases). The germline V gene has CDR1 TSWWSYY and CDR2 QGS. The length of the CDR3 is 20 residues. The ends were cut back, 3 bases at V and 4 bases at J, with 30 bases in the middle. In DNA, the CDR3 is TGTGCTCTTGGGGATGTTCCCTTCCCCACCTCGTACTGGGGAGTCGATAAACTCATCTTT. Protein sequence: CALGDVPFPTSYWGVDKLIF.

This clone showed up just a few times. The chain links TRDV2 to TRDJ1; TRDD3 matches 7 bases. CDR1 is GEAIGNYY and CDR2 is EKD in the germline V gene. After removal of 3 bases from V and 1 base from J, the junction contained 16 bases not matched to a gene. The CDR3 is made up of 18 amino acids. The chain's CDR3 is CACDLPRGYAISTDKLIF. DNA of the CDR3: TGTGCCTGTGACCTTCCCCGAGGATACGCGATCTCCACCGATAAACTCATCTTT.

This rearrangement joins TRDV1 to TRDJ1; 7 nucleotides align to TRDD2. Germline V gene lookup returns CDR1 TSWWSYY and CDR2 QGS. The V gene end was trimmed by 2 bases and the J gene end by 1 base; junction bases not matched to a gene: 25. The CDR3 is 22 amino acids. The CDR3, as DNA: TGTGCTCTTGGGGAAGGCATCTTCCTAGGGTGGAGTAAAGGCGCCGGCACCGATAAACTCATCTTT. Protein product: CALGEGIFLGWSKGAGTDKLIF.